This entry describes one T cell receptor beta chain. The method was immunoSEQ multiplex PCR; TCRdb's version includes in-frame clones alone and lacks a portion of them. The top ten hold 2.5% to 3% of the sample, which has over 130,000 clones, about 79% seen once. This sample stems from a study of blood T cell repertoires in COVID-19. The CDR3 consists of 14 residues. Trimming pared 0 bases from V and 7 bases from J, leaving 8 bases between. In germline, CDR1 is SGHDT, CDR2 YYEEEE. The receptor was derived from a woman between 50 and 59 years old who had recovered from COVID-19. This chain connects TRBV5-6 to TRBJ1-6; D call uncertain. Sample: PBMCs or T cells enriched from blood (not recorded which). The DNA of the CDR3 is TGTGCCAGCAGCTTGGGCAGGTCCAATTCACCCCTCCACTTT. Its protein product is CASSLGRSNSPLHF. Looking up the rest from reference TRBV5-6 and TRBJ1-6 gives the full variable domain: DAGVTQSPTHLIKTRGQQVTLRCSPKSGHDTVSWYQQALGQGPQFIFQYYEEEERQRGNFPDRFSGHQFPNYSSELNVNALLLGDSALYLCASSLGRSNSPLHFGNGTRLTVT.